The 31 T cell receptor beta chains given below trace back to one sample, sequenced in a study of response to subunit inactivated influenza vaccine. TCRdb independently ran MiXCR on the RT-PCR reads; one entry per CDR3 protein. The table records roughly 520,000 distinct CDR3 sequences, about 25% of them present only once. This specimen was CD4+ T cells sorted from PBMCs, taken 4 to 6 days after vaccination. Source of these receptors: a man aged 45-65 years who received an inactivated influenza vaccine.

The rearrangement joins TRBV15 to TRBJ2-2; 10 bases map to TRBD1. The ends lost 8 bases at V and 4 bases at J; junction bases unmatched: 4. Germline values: CDR1 LNHNV, CDR2 YYDKDF (reference sequence). CDR3 length: 14 residues. In nucleotides, the CDR3 is TGTGCCACCGGACAGGGGGTGAGCACCGGGGAGCTGTTTTTT. It is translated as CATGQGVSTGELFF.

This clonotype was detected only a few times. The J gene is TRBJ2-5, the V gene TRBV12-3 or TRBV12-4, with TRBD1 identical over 7 bases. CDR3 size: 14 residues. Unmatched junction bases numbered 5, after V lost 3 bases and J lost 4 bases. CDR3 DNA: TGTGCCAGCAGTTTTGACAGGGTCCGAGAGACCCAGTACTTC. It specifies CASSFDRVRETQYF.

The CDR3 here is CASRFTGTGGYNEQFF. The CDR3 bases are TGTGCCAGCAGATTTACCGGGACAGGGGGGTACAATGAGCAGTTCTTC. This chain connects TRBV6-2 or TRBV6-3 to TRBJ2-1, with 11 positions matching TRBD1. The V gene's germline CDR1 is MNHEY and CDR2 SVGEGT. Trimming took 6 bases from V and 4 from J; bases not matched to a gene: 8. The CDR3 length is 16 residues.

This clonotype was seen many times. The rearrangement links TRBV11-2 to TRBJ2-3; 13 positions match TRBD2. The germline CDR1 and CDR2 sequences are SGHAT and FQNNGV. V trimming: 5 bases; J trimming: 0 bases; junction bases outside the gene matches: 11. This CDR3 is 19 amino acids long. The CDR3 nucleotides read TGTGCCAGCAGCCCGACTAGCGGGGGGCTTAGATTCAGCACAGATACGCAGTATTTT. This codes for CASSPTSGGLRFSTDTQYF.

The rearrangement joins TRBV18 to TRBJ2-1; TRBD1 matches 9 bases. Germline V lookup: CDR1 KGHSH, CDR2 LQKENI. Trimming at V came to 0 bases and at J to 0 bases, leaving 9 bases not matched to a gene. This CDR3 is 19 amino acids long. In DNA, the CDR3 is TGTGCCAGCTCACCACCCGCGACAGGGGGGCCACGCTCCTACAATGAGCAGTTCTTC. Translated, it gives CASSPPATGGPRSYNEQFF.

The sample holds many counts of this clonotype. The chain has TRBV4-3 and TRBJ2-1; no reliable D call. V lost 0 bases, J lost 0 bases, and 6 bases lay in between. Germline CDR1 and CDR2: LGHNA and YSLEER. This CDR3 has 15 residues. CDR3 coding DNA: TGCGCCAGCAGCCAAGATAGTGGCTCCTACAATGAGCAGTTCTTC. The encoded protein is CASSQDSGSYNEQFF.

This clonotype was counted at least ten times. The chain links TRBV7-9 to TRBJ2-7; TRBD2 is a possible D gene (7 bases). The CDR3 is made up of 14 amino acids. Germline values: CDR1 SEHNR, CDR2 FQNEAQ (reference sequence). The V end was cut by 2 bases, the J end by 2 bases, with 10 bases between. CDR3 sequence reads: CASSLRGGTYEQYF. The CDR3, as DNA: TGTGCCAGCAGCTTACGCGGGGGCACCTACGAGCAGTACTTC.

The chain employs TRBV28 and TRBJ2-2, with TRBD1 identical over 9 bases. This CDR3 is built from 16 residues. Looked up from germline, CDR1 is MDHEN and CDR2 is SYDVKM. V was pared by 4 bases and J by 3 bases, with 6 bases of the junction left unmatched. DNA for the CDR3: TGTGCCAGCAGTTCCCCGGGACAGGGTTACACCGGGGAGCTGTTTTTT. Its translation: CASSSPGQGYTGELFF.

This clonotype was seen a handful of times. This rearrangement joins TRBV29-1 to TRBJ2-3; D is tentatively TRBD1 or TRBD2 (5 bases each). The germline V gene has CDR1 SQVTM and CDR2 ANQGSEA. The CDR3 has 15 residues. V gave up 0 bases and J gave up 2 bases, with 12 bases separating them. The CDR3 here is CSVEDFQGPTDTQYF. The DNA for the CDR3 is TGCAGCGTTGAAGATTTCCAGGGACCCACAGATACGCAGTATTTT.

This clonotype came up many times. J is TRBJ2-7 and V is TRBV14, with D possibly being TRBD1 (6 bases). From germline, CDR1 is SGHDN and CDR2 FVKESK. Trimming took 1 base from V and 6 from J, leaving 13 bases between them. This CDR3 has 14 residues. The CDR3 DNA is TGTGCCAGCAGCCAAGCCTTCACAGGGAGCGAGCAGTACTTC. Protein sequence: CASSQAFTGSEQYF.

This clonotype was picked up a small number of times. This chain links TRBV7-2 with TRBJ1-1; 9 bases fit TRBD1. Germline CDR1 and CDR2: SGHTA and FQGNSA. The V segment lost 7 bases and the J segment 0 bases; nucleotides outside the gene matches: 3. The CDR3 has 14 residues. The CDR3 nucleotides read TGTGCCAGCAACGGACAGGGGCTGAACACTGAAGCTTTCTTT. It translates to CASNGQGLNTEAFF.

This clonotype was found once. This chain joins TRBV7-9 and TRBJ1-2; D is unresolved. The CDR3 has 12 amino acids. The V gene's germline CDR1 is SEHNR and CDR2 FQNEAQ (reference sequence). V was cut by 1 base and J by 13 bases, with 13 bases left in between. The chain's CDR3 is CASSLDQVAGTF. As DNA, the CDR3 is TGTGCCAGCAGCTTAGATCAGGTGGCTGGCACCTTC. Combining the CDR3 with reference TRBV7-9 and TRBJ1-2 gives the whole variable domain DTGVSQNPRHKITKRGQNVTFRCDPISEHNRLYWYRQTLGQGPEFLTYFQNEAQLEKSRLLSDRFSAERPKGSFSTLEIQRTEQGDSAMYLCASSLDQVAGTFGSGTRLTVV.

V is TRBV4-1 and J is TRBJ2-5, with 7 nucleotides matching TRBD2. Unmatched junction bases numbered 4, after V lost 1 base and J lost 5 bases. The CDR3 has 14 residues. Germline loops: CDR1 MGHRA, CDR2 YSYEKL. This chain's CDR3 is CASSQGLAPETQYF. For the CDR3, the DNA is TGCGCCAGCAGCCAAGGACTAGCTCCGGAGACCCAGTACTTC.

The J gene is TRBJ2-3, the V gene TRBV7-9, with a possible D match to TRBD2 (7 bases). CDR1 and CDR2 from the germline V gene are SEHNR and FQNEAQ (reference sequence). V was pared by 5 bases and J by 0 bases, with 15 bases between. This CDR3 contains 16 residues. The CDR3 loop reads CASSKSGGLSTDTQYF. The DNA of the CDR3 is TGTGCCAGCAGCAAATCGGGGGGCCTTAGCACAGATACGCAGTATTTT. Based on the CDR3 plus reference TRBV7-9 and TRBJ2-3, the full variable domain is DTGVSQNPRHKITKRGQNVTFRCDPISEHNRLYWYRQTLGQGPEFLTYFQNEAQLEKSRLLSDRFSAERPKGSFSTLEIQRTEQGDSAMYLCASSKSGGLSTDTQYFGPGTRLTVL.

This clonotype was counted between two and nine times. The chain links TRBV5-1 to TRBJ2-1; 14 bases match TRBD2. The germline V gene encodes CDR1 SGHRS and CDR2 YFSETQ. With V trimmed by 4 bases and J by 0 bases, 9 bases remained unmatched. This CDR3 has 19 residues. The CDR3 loop reads CASSPRTSGGSSSYNEQFF. CDR3 DNA sequence: TGCGCCAGCAGCCCTAGGACTAGCGGGGGGTCGAGCTCCTACAATGAGCAGTTCTTC.

This clonotype was seen only a few times. The chain is built from TRBV20-1 and TRBJ2-7; 8 nucleotides line up with TRBD2. J lost 4 bases, V lost 0 bases, and 20 bases had no gene match. Germline CDR1 and CDR2: DFQATT and SNEGSKA (reference sequence). The CDR3 has 19 amino acids. This chain's CDR3 is CSARDLFGSERELGYEQYF. The CDR3 region has the DNA TGCAGTGCTAGAGATCTCTTTGGGTCGGAGCGGGAGTTAGGTTACGAGCAGTACTTC.

J is TRBJ2-3 and V is TRBV29-1; tentatively, D is TRBD1 (6 bases). V lost 6 bases and J 3 bases, leaving 10 bases between the germline ends. Germline V gene data show CDR1 as SQVTM and CDR2 as ANQGSEA. This CDR3 comprises 12 residues. CDR3 residues: CSVGTGTDTQYF. CDR3 nucleotide sequence: TGCAGCGTCGGTACAGGGACAGATACGCAGTATTTT.

The gene calls are TRBV5-1 and TRBJ1-1; 7 bases agree with TRBD1. CDR3 length: 15 residues. V gave up 1 base and J gave up 7 bases; unmatched junction bases: 10. The germline V gene encodes CDR1 SGHRS and CDR2 YFSETQ. The DNA for the CDR3 is TGCGCCAGCAGCTTGACACCCAGGACAGGAGGTGAAGCTTTCTTT. This translates into CASSLTPRTGGEAFF.

The rearrangement links TRBV6-2 or TRBV6-3 to TRBJ1-6; tentative D call: TRBD1 (5 bases). The CDR3 length is 18 residues. Trimming cost V 2 bases and J 6 bases, with 20 bases left between them. Germline loops: CDR1 MNHEY, CDR2 SVGEGT. CDR3 nucleotides: TGTGCCAGCAGTTACACGATCGACTTAAGGACAATTAATTCACCCCTCCACTTT. Translating gives CASSYTIDLRTINSPLHF.

The V and J genes are TRBV12-3 or TRBV12-4 and TRBJ1-1, with D perhaps matching TRBD1 (6 bases). The CDR3 runs 13 residues. V was cut by 6 bases and J by 6 bases, with 14 bases left in between. The CDR3 loop reads CASSSDSRAEAFF. In nucleotides, the CDR3 is TGTGCCAGCAGCTCGGACAGTCGGGCTGAAGCTTTCTTT.

The rearrangement uses TRBV12-3 or TRBV12-4 and TRBJ1-6; TRBD1 aligns across 7 bases. This CDR3 is 14 amino acids long. Losses at the gene ends were 9 bases for V and 2 bases for J; bases not matched to a gene: 4. CDR3 amino acids: CASTGDTYNSPLHF. CDR3 nucleotide sequence: TGTGCCAGTACAGGGGATACCTATAATTCACCCCTCCACTTT.

This clonotype has only a few counts. V is TRBV10-3 and J is TRBJ1-2; the D gene is possibly TRBD1 (5 bases). Germline CDR1 is ENHRY and CDR2 is SYGVKD. This CDR3 is 17 amino acids long. V was trimmed by 3 bases and J by 0 bases, leaving 17 bases between them. CDR3 region: CAISDQAGTTPNYGYTF. The CDR3 DNA follows: TGTGCCATCAGTGATCAGGCCGGGACGACACCTAACTATGGCTACACCTTC.

CDR3 loop: CSVVKTTTSTDTQYF. For the CDR3, the DNA is TGCAGCGTTGTTAAGACTACTACTAGCACAGATACGCAGTATTTT. The chain recombines TRBV29-1 with TRBJ2-3; weak D call: TRBD2 (5 bases). The CDR3 is 15 residues long. CDR1 is SQVTM, CDR2 ANQGSEA, per germline. V lost 4 bases, J lost 0 bases, and 14 bases lay in between.

This clonotype has a handful of counts. The chain couples TRBV5-1 to TRBJ2-1; TRBD2 matches 12 bases. V was clipped by 0 bases and J by 8 bases; unmatched bases: 15. Germline V lookup: CDR1 SGHRS, CDR2 YFSETQ. This CDR3 is built from 19 residues. The CDR3 DNA reads TGCGCCAGCAGCTTGGAGGCTAGCGGGGGGGCATGGCGCAATGATGAGCAGTTCTTC. Its protein is CASSLEASGGAWRNDEQFF. Drawing the rest from reference TRBV5-1 and TRBJ2-1, the complete variable domain is KAGVTQTPRYLIKTRGQQVTLSCSPISGHRSVSWYQQTPGQGLQFLFEYFSETQRNKGNFPGRFSGRQFSNSRSEMNVSTLELGDSALYLCASSLEASGGAWRNDEQFFGPGTRLTVL.

J is TRBJ1-1 and V is TRBV4-2, with 9 bases that match TRBD1. The trim removed 1 base at V and 1 base at J, leaving 4 bases unmatched. The CDR3 contains 16 residues. Germline loops: CDR1 LGHNA, CDR2 YNFKEQ. Written as DNA, the CDR3 is TGTGCCAGCAGCCAAGGGACAGGGGCACAGAACACTGAAGCTTTCTTT. Encoded protein: CASSQGTGAQNTEAFF.

The rearrangement uses TRBV20-1 and TRBJ2-6; 7 nucleotides match TRBD2. The germline gives CDR1 DFQATT, CDR2 SNEGSKA (reference sequence). The CDR3 consists of 18 residues. The V gene end was trimmed by 3 bases and the J gene end by 4 bases; junction bases not matched to a gene: 15. CDR3 sequence: CSARRRVGRSTGANVLTF. The DNA for the CDR3 is TGCAGTGCTAGGCGTCGGGTCGGGAGGTCAACGGGGGCCAACGTCCTGACTTTC.

This chain connects TRBV4-3 to TRBJ2-3; D is perhaps TRBD1 (5 bases). The CDR3 extends over 15 amino acids. Germline CDR1 LGHNA, CDR2 YSLEER. V lost 4 bases and J lost 6, with 17 bases in between. The DNA of the CDR3 is TGCGCCAGCAGCCCTAAAGGACAAAAAGCGGATACGCAGTATTTT. Translation: CASSPKGQKADTQYF.

In this sample, this clonotype turned up a few times. This chain links TRBV29-1 with TRBJ1-5; D unclear. CDR3 size: 11 residues. Per the germline V gene, CDR1 is SQVTM and CDR2 is ANQGSEA. Trimming pared 4 bases from V and 8 bases from J, leaving 9 bases between. As DNA, the CDR3 is TGCAGCGTTGTATTTGAGAAGCCCCAGCATTTT. Amino acids: CSVVFEKPQHF.

This clonotype appeared a few times. The J gene is TRBJ1-5, the V gene TRBV10-3; D is perhaps TRBD1 (6 bases). Germline V gives CDR1 ENHRY, CDR2 SYGVKD. The CDR3 loop spans 14 amino acids. V lost 2 bases, J lost 6 bases, and 11 bases lay in between. The CDR3 coding sequence is TGTGCCATCAGTGAGATAGGGGGTAGTCAGCCCCAGCATTTT. This gives the protein CAISEIGGSQPQHF.

This clonotype has ten or more counts. J is TRBJ2-1 and V is TRBV27; 12 bases match TRBD2. Per the germline V gene, CDR1 is MNHEY and CDR2 is SMNVEV (reference sequence). CDR3 length: 17 amino acids. V gave up 6 bases and J gave up 0 bases; unmatched junction bases: 6. DNA of the CDR3: TGTGCCAGCAGCGGACTAGCGGGAAATCACTCCTACAATGAGCAGTTCTTC. Translating gives CASSGLAGNHSYNEQFF.

The chain has TRBV4-3 and TRBJ2-5; 7 bases line up with TRBD2. The CDR3 runs to 15 residues. Germline trimming cut 0 bases from V and 2 bases from J; bases unmatched to any gene: 3. CDR1 is LGHNA and CDR2 is YSLEER in the germline V gene. The CDR3 coding sequence is TGCGCCAGCAGCCAAGATTACGGGGGGCAAGAGACCCAGTACTTC. Protein product: CASSQDYGGQETQYF.